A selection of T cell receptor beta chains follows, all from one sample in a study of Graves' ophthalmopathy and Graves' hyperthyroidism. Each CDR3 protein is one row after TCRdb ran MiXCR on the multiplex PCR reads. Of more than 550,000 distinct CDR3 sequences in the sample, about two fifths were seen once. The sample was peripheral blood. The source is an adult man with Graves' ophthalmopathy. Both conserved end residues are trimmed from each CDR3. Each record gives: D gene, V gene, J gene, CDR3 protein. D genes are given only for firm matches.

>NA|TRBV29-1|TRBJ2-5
SSDSPKQETQY
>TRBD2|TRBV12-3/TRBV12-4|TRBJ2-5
ASSYLAGYPETQY
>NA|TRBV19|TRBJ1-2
ASSNAGFYGYT
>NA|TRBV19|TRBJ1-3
ASSILGQSGNTIY
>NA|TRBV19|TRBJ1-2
ASSPTGKTYGYT
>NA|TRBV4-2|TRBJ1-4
ASSDPSRIEKLF
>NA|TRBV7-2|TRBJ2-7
ASSFSAGDREQY
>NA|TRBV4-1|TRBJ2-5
ASSHFGLETQY
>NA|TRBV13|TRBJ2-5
ASSFSLGPRTQY
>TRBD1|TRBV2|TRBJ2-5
ASIGEAGQGETQY
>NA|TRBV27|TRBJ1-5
ASSPQAQVYPQH
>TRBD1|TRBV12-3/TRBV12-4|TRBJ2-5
ASSGTGGKTQY
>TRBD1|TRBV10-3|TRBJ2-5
AIGKTGFEPQY
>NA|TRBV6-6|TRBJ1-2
ASSSRALYGYT
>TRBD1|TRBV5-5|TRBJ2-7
ASSVAGTGSAAQY
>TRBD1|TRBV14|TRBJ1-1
ASSQQGAKTEAF
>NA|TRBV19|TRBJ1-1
ATGLRENTEAF
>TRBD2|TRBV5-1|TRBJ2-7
ASSLGTTSYEQY
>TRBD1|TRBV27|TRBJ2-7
ASRRDRGAGEQY
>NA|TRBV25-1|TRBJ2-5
ASSEPTPGETQY
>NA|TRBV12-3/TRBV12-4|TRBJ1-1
ASSTWTAVNTGAF
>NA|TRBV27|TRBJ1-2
ASSRTSEGYGYT
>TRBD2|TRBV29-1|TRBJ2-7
SVSGLAGHNEQY
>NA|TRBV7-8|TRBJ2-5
ASSLVSGGTQY
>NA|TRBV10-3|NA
AISESAGIEQF
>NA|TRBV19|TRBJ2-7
ASRGLGGGYEQY
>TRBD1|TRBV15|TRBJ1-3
ATSGTALGNTIY
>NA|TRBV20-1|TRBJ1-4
SAPALGGNEKLF
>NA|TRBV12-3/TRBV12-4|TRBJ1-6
ASSGRGADNSPLH
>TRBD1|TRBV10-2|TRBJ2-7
ASSEGGQGNEQY
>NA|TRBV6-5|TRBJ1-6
ASSYPNSPLH
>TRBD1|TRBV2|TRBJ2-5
ASSVGQGDQPQY
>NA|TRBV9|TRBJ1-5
ASSVIVGVNQPQH
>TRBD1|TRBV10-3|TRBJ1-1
AISDRDRGPEAF
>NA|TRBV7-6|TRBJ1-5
ATSPLLGSNQPQH
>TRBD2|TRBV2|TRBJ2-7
ASNGLAGVNEQY
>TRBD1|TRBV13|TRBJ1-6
ASSQVGQNYNSPLH
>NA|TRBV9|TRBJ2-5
ASSVGLGDQVTQY
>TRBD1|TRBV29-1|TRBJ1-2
SVGLTGEYNGYT
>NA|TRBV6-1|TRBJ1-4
AGSLSLGAREKLF
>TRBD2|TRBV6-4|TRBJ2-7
ASSEEAGSSYEQY
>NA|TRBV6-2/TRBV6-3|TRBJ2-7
ASSYPTSSYEQY
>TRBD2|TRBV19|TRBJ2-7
ASSHHQTSGGPGQY
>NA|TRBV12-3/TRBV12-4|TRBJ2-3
ASSYATGDTQY